The table lists the clone carrying this T cell receptor beta chain with a count of one. The CDR3 has 14 amino acids. Trimming pared 4 bases from V and 5 bases from J, leaving 15 bases between. The germline gives CDR1 SGHRS, CDR2 YFSETQ. This record belongs to a study of blood T cell repertoires in COVID-19. Study summary: Collection of acute and convalescent COVID-19 samples took place in the United States, Italy and Spain. The cDNA or gDNA used as material had been derived from T cells, B-cell-depleted T cells, or PBMCs.

Original data processing: The authors estimated nucleated cell counts from reference gene primer amplification. The assay was immunoSEQ multiplex PCR, and TCRdb's table has in-frame clones only and misses some. That table is the source of V, J and clone size, and D and trimming were worked out from the DNA. Found here are roughly 200,000 clones, about 83% of them singletons; the top ten hold approximately 6.2%. The source of this sequence is a man between 60 and 70 years old who had recovered from COVID-19. The V call is TRBV5-1, the J call TRBJ1-1; D is undetermined. Material: peripheral blood. Here the CDR3 DNA reads TGCGCCAGCAGCCCGGAGGTACAGAGGACTGAAGCTTTCTTT. It is translated as CASSPEVQRTEAFF. Looking up the rest from reference TRBV5-1 and TRBJ1-1 gives the full variable domain: KAGVTQTPRYLIKTRGQQVTLSCSPISGHRSVSWYQQTPGQGLQFLFEYFSETQRNKGNFPGRFSGRQFSNSRSEMNVSTLELGDSALYLCASSPEVQRTEAFFGQGTRLTVV.